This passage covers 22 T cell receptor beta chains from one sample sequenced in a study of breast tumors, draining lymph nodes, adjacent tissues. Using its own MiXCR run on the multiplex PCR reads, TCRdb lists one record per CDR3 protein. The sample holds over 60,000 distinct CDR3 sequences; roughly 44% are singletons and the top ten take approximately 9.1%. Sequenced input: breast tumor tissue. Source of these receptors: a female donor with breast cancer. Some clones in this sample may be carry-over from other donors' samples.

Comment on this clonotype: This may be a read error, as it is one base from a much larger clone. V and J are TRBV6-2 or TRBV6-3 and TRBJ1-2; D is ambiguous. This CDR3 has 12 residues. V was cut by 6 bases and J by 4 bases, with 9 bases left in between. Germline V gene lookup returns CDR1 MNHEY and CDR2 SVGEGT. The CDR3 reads CASSPWTYGYTF. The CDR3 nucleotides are TGTGCCAGCAGCCCCTGGACCTATGGCTACACCTTC.

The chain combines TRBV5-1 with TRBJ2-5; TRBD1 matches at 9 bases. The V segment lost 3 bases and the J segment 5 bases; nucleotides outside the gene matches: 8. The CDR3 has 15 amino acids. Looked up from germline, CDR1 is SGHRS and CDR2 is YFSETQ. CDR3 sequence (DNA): TGCGCCAGCAGCTCGGGCGGGGACAGGGTCGAGACCCAGTACTTC. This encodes CASSSGGDRVETQYF.

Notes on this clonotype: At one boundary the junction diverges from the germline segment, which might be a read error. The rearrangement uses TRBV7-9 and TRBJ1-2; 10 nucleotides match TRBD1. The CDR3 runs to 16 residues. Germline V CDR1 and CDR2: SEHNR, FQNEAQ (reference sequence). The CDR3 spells CASSLTGTGDLYGYTF. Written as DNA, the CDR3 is TGCGCCAGCAGCTTAACCGGGACAGGGGACCTCTATGGCTACACCTTC.

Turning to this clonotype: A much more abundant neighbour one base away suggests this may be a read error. The CDR3 coding sequence is TGTGCCAGCAGCTTAGGGGACAGGGCGCTTGAGCAGTACTTC. Encoded protein: CASSLGDRALEQYF. The chain uses TRBV11-2 and TRBJ2-7; 9 nucleotides agree with TRBD1. Germline CDR1 reads SGHAT; CDR2 reads FQNNGV. With V trimmed by 1 base and J by 7 bases, 5 bases remained unmatched. This CDR3 region has 14 residues.

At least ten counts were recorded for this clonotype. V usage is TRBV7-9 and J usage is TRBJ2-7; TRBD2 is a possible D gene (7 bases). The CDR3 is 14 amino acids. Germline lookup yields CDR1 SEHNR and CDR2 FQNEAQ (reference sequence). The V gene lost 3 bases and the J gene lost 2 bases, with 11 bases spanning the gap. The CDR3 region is CASSLGEGAYEQYF. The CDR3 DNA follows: TGTGCCAGCAGCTTGGGGGAGGGGGCCTACGAGCAGTACTTC.

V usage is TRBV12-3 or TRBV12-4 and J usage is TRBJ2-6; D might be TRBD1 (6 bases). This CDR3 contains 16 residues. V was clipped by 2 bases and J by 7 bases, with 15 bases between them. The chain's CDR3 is CASSLWTALVANVLTF. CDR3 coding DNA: TGTGCCAGCAGTTTATGGACAGCGTTGGTAGCCAACGTCCTGACTTTC.

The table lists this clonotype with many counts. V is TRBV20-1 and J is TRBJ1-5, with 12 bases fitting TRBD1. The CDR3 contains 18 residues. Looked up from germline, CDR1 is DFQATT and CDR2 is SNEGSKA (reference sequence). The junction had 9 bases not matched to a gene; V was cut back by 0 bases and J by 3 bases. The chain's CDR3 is CSARDEGQGAFNNQPQHF. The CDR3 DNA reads TGCAGTGCTAGAGATGAGGGACAGGGGGCGTTTAACAATCAGCCCCAGCATTTT.

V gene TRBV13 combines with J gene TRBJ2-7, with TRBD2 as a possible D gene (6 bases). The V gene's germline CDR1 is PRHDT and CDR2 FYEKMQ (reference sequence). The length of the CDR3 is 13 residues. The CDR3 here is CTTAGRTLYEQYF. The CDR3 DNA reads TGTACCACCGCGGGGCGAACCCTCTACGAGCAGTACTTC. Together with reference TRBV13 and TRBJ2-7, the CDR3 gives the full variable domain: AAGVIQSPRHLIKEKRETATLKCYPIPRHDTVYWYQQGPGQDPQFLISFYEKMQSDKGSIPDRFSAQQFSDYHSELNMSSLELGDSALYFCTTAGRTLYEQYFGPGTRLTVT.

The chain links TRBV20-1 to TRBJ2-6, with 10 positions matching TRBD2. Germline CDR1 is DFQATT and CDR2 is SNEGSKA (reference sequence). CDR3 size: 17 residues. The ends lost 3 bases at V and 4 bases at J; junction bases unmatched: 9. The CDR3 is CSARTGTSVTGANVLTF. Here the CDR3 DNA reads TGCAGTGCTAGGACCGGGACTAGCGTCACCGGGGCCAACGTCCTGACTTTC.

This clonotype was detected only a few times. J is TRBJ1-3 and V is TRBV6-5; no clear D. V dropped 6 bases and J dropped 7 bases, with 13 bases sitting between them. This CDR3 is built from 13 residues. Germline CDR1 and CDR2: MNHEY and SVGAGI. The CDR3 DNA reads TGTGCCAGCAGACCCGGCGCCGTCAACACCATATATTTT. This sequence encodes CASRPGAVNTIYF.

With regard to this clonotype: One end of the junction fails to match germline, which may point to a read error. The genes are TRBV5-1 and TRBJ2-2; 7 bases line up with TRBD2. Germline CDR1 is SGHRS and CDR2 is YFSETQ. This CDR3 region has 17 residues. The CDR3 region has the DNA TGCGCCAGCAGCTTGGCCAGGCTAGCGGCGAACACCGAGGAGCTGTTTTTT. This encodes CASSLARLAANTEELFF. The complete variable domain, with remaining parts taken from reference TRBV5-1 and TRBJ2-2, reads KAGVTQTPRYLIKTRGQQVTLSCSPISGHRSVSWYQQTPGQGLQFLFEYFSETQRNKGNFPGRFSGRQFSNSRSEMNVSTLELGDSALYLCASSLARLAANTEELFFGEGSRLTVL.

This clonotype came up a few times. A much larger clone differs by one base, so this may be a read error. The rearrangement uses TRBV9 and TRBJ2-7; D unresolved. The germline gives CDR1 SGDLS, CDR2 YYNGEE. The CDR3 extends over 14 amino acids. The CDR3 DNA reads TGTGCCAGCAGTCCTTTTTCGGAGAAATACGAGCAGTCCTTC. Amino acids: CASSPFSEKYEQSF.

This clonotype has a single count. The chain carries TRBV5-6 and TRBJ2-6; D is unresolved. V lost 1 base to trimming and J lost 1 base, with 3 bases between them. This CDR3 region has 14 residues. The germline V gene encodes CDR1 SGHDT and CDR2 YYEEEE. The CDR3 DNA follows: TGTGCCAGCAGCTTGTTTTCTGGGGCCAACGTCCTGACTTTC. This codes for CASSLFSGANVLTF.

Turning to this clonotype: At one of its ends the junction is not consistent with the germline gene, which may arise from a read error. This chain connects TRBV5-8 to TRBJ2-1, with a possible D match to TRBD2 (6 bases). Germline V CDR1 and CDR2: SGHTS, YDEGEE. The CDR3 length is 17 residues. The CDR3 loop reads CTSSGWMADVSYNEQFF. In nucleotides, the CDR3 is TGTACCAGCAGCGGGTGGATGGCGGACGTCTCCTACAATGAGCAGTTCTTC.

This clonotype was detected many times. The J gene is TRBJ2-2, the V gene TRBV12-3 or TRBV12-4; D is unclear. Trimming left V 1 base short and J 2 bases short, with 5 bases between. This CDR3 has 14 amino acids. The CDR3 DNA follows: TGTGCCAGCAGTTTAGGTAGTAACACCGGGGAGCTGTTTTTT. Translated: CASSLGSNTGELFF.

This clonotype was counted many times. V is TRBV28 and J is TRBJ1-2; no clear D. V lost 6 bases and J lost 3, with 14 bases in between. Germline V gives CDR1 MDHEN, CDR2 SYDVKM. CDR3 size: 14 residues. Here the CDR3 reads CASSHNTAYYGYTF. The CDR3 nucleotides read TGTGCCAGCAGCCATAACACAGCTTACTATGGCTACACCTTC.

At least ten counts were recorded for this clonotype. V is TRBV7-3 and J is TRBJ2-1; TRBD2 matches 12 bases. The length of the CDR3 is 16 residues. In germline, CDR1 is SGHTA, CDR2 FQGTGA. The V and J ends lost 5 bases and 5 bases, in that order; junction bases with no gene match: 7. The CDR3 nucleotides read TGTGCCAGCAGCAAGGGTCTAGCGGGAGGGAACAATGAGCAGTTCTTC. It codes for CASSKGLAGGNNEQFF.

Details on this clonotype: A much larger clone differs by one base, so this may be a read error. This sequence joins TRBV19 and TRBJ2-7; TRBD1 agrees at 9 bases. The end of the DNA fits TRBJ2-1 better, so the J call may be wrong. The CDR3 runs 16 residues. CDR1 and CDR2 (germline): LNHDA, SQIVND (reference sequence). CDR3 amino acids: CASSIGTGVNFYEQFF. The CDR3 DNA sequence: TGTGCCAGTAGTATAGGGACAGGGGTAAATTTTTACGAGCAGTTCTTC.

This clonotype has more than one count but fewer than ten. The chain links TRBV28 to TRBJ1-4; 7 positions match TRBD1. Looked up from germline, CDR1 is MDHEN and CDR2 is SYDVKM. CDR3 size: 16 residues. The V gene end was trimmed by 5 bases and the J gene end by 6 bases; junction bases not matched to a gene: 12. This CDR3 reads CASSPWGEGGHEKLFF. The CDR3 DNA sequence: TGTGCCAGCAGTCCCTGGGGTGAAGGGGGCCATGAAAAACTGTTTTTT.

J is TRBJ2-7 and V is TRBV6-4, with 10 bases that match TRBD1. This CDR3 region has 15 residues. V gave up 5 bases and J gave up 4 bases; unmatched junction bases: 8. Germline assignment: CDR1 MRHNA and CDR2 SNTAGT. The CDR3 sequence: CASSKTGGTVYEQYF. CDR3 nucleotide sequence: TGTGCCAGCAGTAAGACAGGGGGCACCGTTTACGAGCAGTACTTC.

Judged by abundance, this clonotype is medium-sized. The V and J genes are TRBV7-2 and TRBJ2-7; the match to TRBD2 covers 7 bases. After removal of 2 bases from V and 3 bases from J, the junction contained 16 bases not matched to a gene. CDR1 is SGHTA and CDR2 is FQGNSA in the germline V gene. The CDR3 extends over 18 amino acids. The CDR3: CASSLSPSWGGRYYEQYF. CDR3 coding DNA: TGTGCCAGCAGCTTATCCCCCTCATGGGGCGGGAGATACTACGAGCAGTACTTC.

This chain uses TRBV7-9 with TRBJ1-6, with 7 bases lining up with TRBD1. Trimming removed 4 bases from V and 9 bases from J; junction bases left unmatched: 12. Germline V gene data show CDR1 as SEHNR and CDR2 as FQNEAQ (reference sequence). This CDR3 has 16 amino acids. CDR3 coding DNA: TGTGCCAGCAGCTCGGGTAAGAGACAGGGAAGTTCACCCCTCCACTTT. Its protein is CASSSGKRQGSSPLHF.